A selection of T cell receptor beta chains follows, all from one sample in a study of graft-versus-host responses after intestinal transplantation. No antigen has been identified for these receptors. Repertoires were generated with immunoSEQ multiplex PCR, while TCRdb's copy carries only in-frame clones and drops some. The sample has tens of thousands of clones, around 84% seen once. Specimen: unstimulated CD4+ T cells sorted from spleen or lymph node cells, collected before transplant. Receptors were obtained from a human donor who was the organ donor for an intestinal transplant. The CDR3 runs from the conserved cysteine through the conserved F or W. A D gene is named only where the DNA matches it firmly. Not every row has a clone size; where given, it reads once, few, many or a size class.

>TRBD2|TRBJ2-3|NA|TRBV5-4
TGTGCCAGCGGAACTAGCGGGGGGGCAGATACGCAGTATTTT
CASGTSGGADTQYF
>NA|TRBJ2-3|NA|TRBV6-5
TGTGCCAGCTTACTAGGAGGGGGTACAGATACGCAGTATTTT
CASLLGGGTDTQYF
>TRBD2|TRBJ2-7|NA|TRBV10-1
TGCGCCAGCAGAGACGTGAGGACTAGCGGGGGGAAACTGGAGCAGTACTTC
CASRDVRTSGGKLEQYF
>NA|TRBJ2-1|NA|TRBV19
TGTGCCAGTAGTATAGGGGCCAGCTACAATGAGCAGTTCTTC
CASSIGASYNEQFF
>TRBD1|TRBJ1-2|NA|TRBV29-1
TGCAGCGTTGACAGGGGGTATGGCTACACCTTC
CSVDRGYGYTF
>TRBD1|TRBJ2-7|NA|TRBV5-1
TGCGCCAGCAGCTTGAGACAGGGGAGCTCCTACGAGCAGTACTTC
CASSLRQGSSYEQYF
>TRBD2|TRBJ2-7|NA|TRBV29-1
TGCAGCGTCCGTAGCGGGAGGGCCTACGAGCAGTACTTC
CSVRSGRAYEQYF
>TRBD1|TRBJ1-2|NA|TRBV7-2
TGTGCCAGCAGCTCGGGACAGGGGAACGGTGGCTACACCTTC
CASSSGQGNGGYTF
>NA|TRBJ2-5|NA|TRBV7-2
TGTGCCAGCAGCTTAGATTGGGCGCGTATCCAAGAGACCCAGTACTTC
CASSLDWARIQETQYF
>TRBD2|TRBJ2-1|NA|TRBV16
TGTGCCAGCAGCCCCAAATGGACTAGCGGTGGGTTCTTC
CASSPKWTSGGFF
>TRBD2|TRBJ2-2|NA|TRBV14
TGTGCCAGCAGCCAAGCGGGGGGGCCCGGGGAGCTGTTTTTT
CASSQAGGPGELFF
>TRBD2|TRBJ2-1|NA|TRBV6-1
TGTGCCAGCAGTGTACTAGCGGCTTACAATGAGCAGTTCTTC
CASSVLAAYNEQFF
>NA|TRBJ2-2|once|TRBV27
TGTGCCAGCAGTGTATATCAAGGACTTAACACCGGGGAGCTGTTTTTT
CASSVYQGLNTGELFF
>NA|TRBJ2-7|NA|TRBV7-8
TGTGCCAGCAGCCCCCAAGGGATTTGGATCTCCGCGCCCTACGAGCAGTACTTC
CASSPQGIWISAPYEQYF
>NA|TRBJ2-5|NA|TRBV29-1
TGCAGCGCTCCAACGGACGCCCAAGAGACCCAGTACTTC
CSAPTDAQETQYF
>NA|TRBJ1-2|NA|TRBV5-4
TGTGCCAGCAGCTTTGACAGCACGACCTATGGCTACACCTTC
CASSFDSTTYGYTF
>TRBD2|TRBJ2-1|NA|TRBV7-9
TGTGCCAGCAGCTTAAGTAGCGGGGGGTTCCCTTCCCATGAGCAGTTCTTC
CASSLSSGGFPSHEQFF
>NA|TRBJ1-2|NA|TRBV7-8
TGTGCCAGCAGCTTAGATGGGACCCCGACTGGCTACACCTTC
CASSLDGTPTGYTF
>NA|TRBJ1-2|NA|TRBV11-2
TGTGCCAGCAGCTTAGGACAGTCAACTACATATGGCTACACCTTC
CASSLGQSTTYGYTF
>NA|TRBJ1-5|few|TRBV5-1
TGCGCCAGCAGCTACAGGGTTGGGCAGCCCCAGCATTTT
CASSYRVGQPQHF
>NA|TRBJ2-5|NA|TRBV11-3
TGTGCCAGCAGCTTAGCCCGGGGCAAGGGAGAGACCCAGTACTTC
CASSLARGKGETQYF
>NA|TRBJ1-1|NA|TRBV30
TGTGCCGGCAGGGTAATGAACACTGAAGCTTTCTTT
CAGRVMNTEAFF
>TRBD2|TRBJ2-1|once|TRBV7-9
TGTGCCACCCGACCGGGACTAGCATACAATGAGCAGTTCTTC
CATRPGLAYNEQFF
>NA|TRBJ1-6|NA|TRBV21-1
TGTGCCAGCAGCATCGGACAGGGGGCGTCGTATAATTCACCCCTCCACTTT
CASSIGQGASYNSPLHF
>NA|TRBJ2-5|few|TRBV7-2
TGTGCCAGCAGCCCGTATAGGGGGGGGGTGTCCCTAGAGACCCAGTACTTC
CASSPYRGGVSLETQYF
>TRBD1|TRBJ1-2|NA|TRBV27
TGTGCCAGCAGTCCTAGATCCCCTAGGACAGGGGGCTTTGATGGCTACACCTTC
CASSPRSPRTGGFDGYTF
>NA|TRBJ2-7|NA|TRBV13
TGTGCCAGCAGCGCTCAGAGGTGGGGGGCCTACGAGCAGTACTTC
CASSAQRWGAYEQYF
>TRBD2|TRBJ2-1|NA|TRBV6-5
TGTGCCAGCAGTTATCGAGCGGGGGGGATACACAATGAGCAGTTCTTC
CASSYRAGGIHNEQFF
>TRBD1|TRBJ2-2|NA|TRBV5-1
TGCGCCAGCAGCTTGGTTACAGGGGCAAGGACCGGGGAGCTGTTTTTT
CASSLVTGARTGELFF
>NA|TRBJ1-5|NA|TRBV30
TGTGCCTGGACGTCACGCATAAGGGCAAATCAGCCCCAGCATTTT
CAWTSRIRANQPQHF
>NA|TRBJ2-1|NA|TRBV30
TGTGCCTGGAGTGAAGGTGACAATGAGCAGTTCTTC
CAWSEGDNEQFF
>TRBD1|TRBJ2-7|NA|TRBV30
TGTGCCTGGAGTGCGGACAGGGGAAACTACGAGCAGTACTTC
CAWSADRGNYEQYF
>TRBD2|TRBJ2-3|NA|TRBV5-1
TGCGCCAGCAGCTCCTTACTAGCGGGGGGGCTCGGCACAGATACGCAGTATTTT
CASSSLLAGGLGTDTQYF
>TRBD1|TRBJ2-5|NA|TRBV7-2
TGTGCCAGCAGCTCGGACAGGGGGCAAGAGACCCAGTACTTC
CASSSDRGQETQYF
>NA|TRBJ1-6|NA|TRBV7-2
TGTGCCAGCAGCTTAGATTCGGCAGGGGCCATTTCACCCCTCCACTTT
CASSLDSAGAISPLHF
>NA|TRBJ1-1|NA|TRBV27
TGTGCCAGCAGTGCTACAGGGCGGGCTTTCTTT
CASSATGRAFF
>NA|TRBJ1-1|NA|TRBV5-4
TGTGCCAGCAGCTTGGGGGGCGGGACTGAAGCTTTCTTT
CASSLGGGTEAFF
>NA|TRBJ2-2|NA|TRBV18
TGTGCCAGCTCACTTCTCGCGGGACACTCGAACACCGGGGAGCTGTTTTTT
CASSLLAGHSNTGELFF
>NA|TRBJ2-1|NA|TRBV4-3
TGCGCCAGCAGCCACGCCCCTTCTTCCCTAATTCGTGCCTACAATGAGCAGTTCTTC
CASSHAPSSLIRAYNEQFF
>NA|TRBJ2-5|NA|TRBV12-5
TGTGCTAGTGGTTTCCAGGGGACAACGGCGGCACCACAAGAGACCCAGTACTTC
CASGFQGTTAAPQETQYF
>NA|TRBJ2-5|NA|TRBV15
TGTGCCACCAGCAGAGATTACTTACAAGAGACCCAGTACTTC
CATSRDYLQETQYF
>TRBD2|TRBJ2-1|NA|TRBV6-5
TGTGCCAGCAGCACCGGGACTAGTGTCCATGAGCAGTTCTTC
CASSTGTSVHEQFF
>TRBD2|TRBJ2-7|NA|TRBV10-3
TGTGCCATCAGTGCGGGAGGATCCTACTACGAGCAGTACTTC
CAISAGGSYYEQYF
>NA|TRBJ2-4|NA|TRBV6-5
TGTGCCAGCAGCTACTTAGGGGCGCGGGAAAACATTCAGTACTTC
CASSYLGARENIQYF
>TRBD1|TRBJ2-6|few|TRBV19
TGTGCCAGTAGTATAGGGACAGGGGGCTCTGGGGCCAACGTCCTGACTTTC
CASSIGTGGSGANVLTF
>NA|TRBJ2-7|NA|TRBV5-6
TGTGCCAGCAGCTTGATGCGAAGCTCCTACGAGCAGTACTTC
CASSLMRSSYEQYF
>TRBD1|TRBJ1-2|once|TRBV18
TGTGCCAGCTCACCGCTCACAGGGGACTATGGCTACACCTTC
CASSPLTGDYGYTF
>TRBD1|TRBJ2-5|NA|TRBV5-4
TGTGCCAGCAGCGTGGCCGGTGGGGCAGGGGGCGGACTAGAGACCCAGTACTTC
CASSVAGGAGGGLETQYF
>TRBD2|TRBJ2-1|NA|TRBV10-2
TGCGCCAGCAGTGACCGGGGGCTAGCGGGAGGTTGGGGACACAATGAGCAGTTCTTC
CASSDRGLAGGWGHNEQFF
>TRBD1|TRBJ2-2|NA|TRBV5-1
TGCGCCAGCAGCTTGGTCCAGGGGGCGTCCGGGGAGCTGTTTTTT
CASSLVQGASGELFF
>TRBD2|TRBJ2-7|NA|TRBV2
TGTGCCAGCAGTGAAGGTCCTAGCGGGAGAGGAAACGAGCAGTACTTC
CASSEGPSGRGNEQYF
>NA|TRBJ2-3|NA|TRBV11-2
TGTGCCAGCAGCCTGACCACAGATACGCAGTATTTT
CASSLTTDTQYF
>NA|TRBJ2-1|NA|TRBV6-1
TGTGCCAGCAGTGAGCAGGGGTACAATGAGCAGTTCTTC
CASSEQGYNEQFF